This TCR beta chain stems from a study of blood T cell repertoires in COVID-19. Study background: Sources were T cells, B-cell-depleted T cells, or PBMCs; the material itself was cDNA or gDNA.

In the original analysis: Amplification of reference gene primers provided the estimated nucleated cell counts. TCRdb keeps only in-frame clones here, not all; method: immunoSEQ multiplex PCR. V and J calls and clone size come straight from that table; D and trimming were deduced from the DNA. This sample carries about 73,000 clones, 65% to 85% of them seen once, and the ten largest clones take 25% to 30%. Trimming cost V 6 bases and J 5 bases, with 11 bases left between them. The CDR3 is made up of 13 amino acids. Germline CDR1 MNHEY, CDR2 SVGAGI. Sequencing was performed on peripheral blood. This receptor was obtained from a human donor in a cohort sampled during active COVID-19. V is TRBV6-5 and J is TRBJ1-5, with D perhaps matching TRBD1 (6 bases). Here the CDR3 reads CASSVAGDQPQHF. The CDR3 DNA follows: TGTGCCAGCAGCGTCGCAGGGGATCAGCCCCAGCATTTT.